Presented here are 13 T cell receptor beta chains from one specimen sequenced in a study of T cells in Graves' hyperthyroidism and ophthalmopathy. Amplified regions were TCR beta CDR3 sequences from RNA transcripts. HTBI primers were used for first-round RT-PCR of the TCR CDR3. Via MiXCR, TCRdb re-called the multiplex PCR reads, giving one row per CDR3 protein. Here the sample spans more than 500,000 distinct CDR3 sequences, 46% being singletons. The specimen was peripheral blood or thyroid tissue (not recorded which). These TCRs come from an adult woman with Graves' disease, either hyperthyroidism or ophthalmopathy (not recorded which).

This clonotype was observed at least ten times. An end of the junction differs from the germline gene, which may be a read error. The rearrangement uses TRBV2 and TRBJ2-5; D possibly corresponds to TRBD1 (5 bases). The CDR3 consists of 11 residues. Per the germline V gene, CDR1 is SNHLY and CDR2 is FYNNEI. CDR3 residues: CASSRDQTQYF. The CDR3 DNA is TGTGCAAGCAGCAGGGATCAGACCCAGTACTTC.

This clonotype has at least ten counts. In DNA form, the CDR3 reads TGTGCCAGCAGCCCAAAGCACACGGATGAAAAACTGTTTTTT. Encoded protein: CASSPKHTDEKLFF. The rearrangement links TRBV9 to TRBJ1-4, with D hard to call. The CDR3 contains 14 residues. With 4 bases removed from V and 6 bases from J, the gap between germline ends came to 13 bases. Germline CDR1 and CDR2: SGDLS and YYNGEE.

This clonotype was found many times. V gene TRBV7-2 combines with J gene TRBJ1-1, with no clear D. The CDR3 is 14 amino acids. CDR1 is SGHTA and CDR2 is FQGNSA in the germline V gene. Trimming removed 3 bases from V and 1 base from J, with 9 bases in between. Written as DNA, the CDR3 is TGTGCCAGCAGCTTGAGTGTTTGGAACACTGAAGCTTTCTTT. Encoded protein: CASSLSVWNTEAFF.

As for this clonotype: Just one base apart from a much larger clone, this may be a read error. V gene TRBV6-6 combines with J gene TRBJ1-1; 12 nucleotides align to TRBD1. The CDR3 totals 17 residues. The germline gives CDR1 MNHNY, CDR2 SVGAGI (reference sequence). The CDR3: CAGSYAFGTGGNTEAFF. The CDR3 DNA reads TGTGCCGGCAGTTACGCGTTCGGGACAGGGGGCAACACTGAAGCTTTCTTT.

This clonotype was detected many times. The CDR3 region has the DNA TGTGCCAGCAGCCCAGCAGTAAACTCTGGAAACACCATATATTTT. It encodes CASSPAVNSGNTIYF. This chain uses TRBV7-9 with TRBJ1-3; D unresolved. This CDR3 spans 15 amino acids. Trimming pared 5 bases from V and 0 bases from J, leaving 11 bases between. Germline V gene sequence: CDR1 SEHNR, CDR2 FQNEAQ (reference sequence).

The chain recombines TRBV7-2 with TRBJ2-5, with a weak D call TRBD2 (8 bases). Germline CDR1 reads SGHTA; CDR2 reads FQGNSA. This CDR3 is 18 amino acids long. Trimming took 2 bases from V and 3 from J, leaving 22 bases between them. This chain's CDR3 is CASSLSGGIGGGEETQYF. CDR3 sequence (DNA): TGTGCCAGCAGCTTAAGCGGGGGAATAGGGGGCGGAGAAGAGACCCAGTACTTC.

This clonotype has more than one count but fewer than ten. This chain connects TRBV3-1 to TRBJ1-1; 7 bases agree with TRBD1. CDR1 LGHDT and CDR2 YNNKEL come from the germline V gene (reference sequence). Trimming took 4 bases from V and 0 from J; bases not matched to a gene: 2. The CDR3 runs 14 residues. The CDR3, as DNA: TGTGCCAGCAGCCGGGGACAGATGAACACTGAAGCTTTCTTT. It yields the protein CASSRGQMNTEAFF.

CDR3 residues: CATSGRGGYGYTF. The CDR3 DNA sequence: TGTGCCACCAGCGGCAGGGGAGGGTATGGCTACACCTTC. This chain connects TRBV15 to TRBJ1-2; maybe TRBD1 (6 bases). V was shortened by 5 bases and J by 5 bases, with 12 bases between the two germline ends. The CDR3 extends over 13 amino acids. Germline-derived CDR1 and CDR2 are LNHNV and YYDKDF (reference sequence).

The rearrangement uses TRBV2 and TRBJ2-7; tentative D call: TRBD1 (5 bases). Per germline, CDR1 SNHLY and CDR2 FYNNEI. This CDR3 has 13 residues. V lost 8 bases, J lost 7 bases, and 18 bases lay in between. CDR3 nucleotide sequence: TGTGCCAGCCGCCCGGCAGGGTTGAATGAGCAGTACTTC. This codes for CASRPAGLNEQYF.

This chain connects TRBV29-1 to TRBJ2-2; 11 nucleotides line up with TRBD1. Germline CDR1 reads SQVTM; CDR2 reads ANQGSEA. This CDR3 contains 13 residues. J lost 6 bases, V lost 7 bases, and 4 bases had no gene match. Here the CDR3 DNA reads TGCAGCGCCCGGGACAGGGGGTCCGGGGAGCTGTTTTTT. This gives the protein CSARDRGSGELFF.

As to this clonotype: A much larger clone sits a single nucleotide away, making a read error possible. This sequence joins TRBV7-9 and TRBJ1-1; TRBD1 might be the D (6 bases). Trimming left V 2 bases short and J 4 bases short, with 20 bases between. From germline, CDR1 is SEHNR and CDR2 FQNEAQ (reference sequence). The CDR3 has 17 residues. The CDR3 DNA reads as TGTGCCAGCAGCTTATATTTCGGGGGGCCTATAGGCACTGAAGCTTTCTTT. The encoded protein is CASSLYFGGPIGTEAFF.

There are many counts of this clonotype. V is TRBV20-1 and J is TRBJ1-5; tentative D call: TRBD1 (5 bases). CDR3 length: 15 amino acids. The V end was cut by 0 bases, the J end by 6 bases, with 15 bases between. Germline V lookup: CDR1 DFQATT, CDR2 SNEGSKA (reference sequence). The CDR3 DNA reads as TGCAGTGCTAGAGACGGGACTTATCAAGGTCAGCCCCAGCATTTT. It codes for CSARDGTYQGQPQHF.

With regard to this clonotype: A read error is possible here, since a much larger clone lies one base away. The chain carries TRBV7-9 and TRBJ2-2; the D gene is possibly TRBD1 (5 bases). Germline lookup yields CDR1 SEHNR and CDR2 FQNEAQ (reference sequence). Trimming removed 4 bases at V and 5 bases at J, with 11 bases between. CDR3 length: 14 residues. In nucleotides, the CDR3 is TGTGCCAGCAGCTGGTACACAGGAACCGGGGAGCTGTTTTTT. The encoded protein is CASSWYTGTGELFF.